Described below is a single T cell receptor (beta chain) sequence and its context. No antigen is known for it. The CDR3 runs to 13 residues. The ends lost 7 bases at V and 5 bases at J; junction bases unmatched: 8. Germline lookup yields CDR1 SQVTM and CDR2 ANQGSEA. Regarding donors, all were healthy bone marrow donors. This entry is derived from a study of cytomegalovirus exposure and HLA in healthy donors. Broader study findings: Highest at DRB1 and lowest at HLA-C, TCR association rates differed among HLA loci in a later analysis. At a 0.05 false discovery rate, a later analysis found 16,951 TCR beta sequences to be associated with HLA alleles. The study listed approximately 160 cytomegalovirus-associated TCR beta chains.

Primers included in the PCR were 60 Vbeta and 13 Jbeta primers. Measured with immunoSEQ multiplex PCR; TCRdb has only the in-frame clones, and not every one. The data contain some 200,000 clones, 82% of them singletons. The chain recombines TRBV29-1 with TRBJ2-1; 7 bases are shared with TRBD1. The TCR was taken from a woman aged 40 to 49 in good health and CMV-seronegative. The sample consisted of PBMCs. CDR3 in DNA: TGCAGCGCGCGACAGGGATTTAACAATGAGCAGTTCTTC. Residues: CSARQGFNNEQFF.